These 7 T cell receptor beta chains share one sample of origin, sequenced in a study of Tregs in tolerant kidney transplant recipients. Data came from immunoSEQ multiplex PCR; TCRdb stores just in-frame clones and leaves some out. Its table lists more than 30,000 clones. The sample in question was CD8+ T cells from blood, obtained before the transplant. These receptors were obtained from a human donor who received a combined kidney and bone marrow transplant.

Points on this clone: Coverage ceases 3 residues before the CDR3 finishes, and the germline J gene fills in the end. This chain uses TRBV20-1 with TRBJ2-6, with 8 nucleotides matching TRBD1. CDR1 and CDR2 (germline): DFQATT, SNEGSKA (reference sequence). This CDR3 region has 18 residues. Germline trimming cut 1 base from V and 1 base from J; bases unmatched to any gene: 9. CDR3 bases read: TGCAGTGCTAGAGTTCCGGGACAGGCCCATTCTGGGGCCAACGTC. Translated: CSARVPGQAHSGANV. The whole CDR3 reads CSARVPGQAHSGANVLTF.

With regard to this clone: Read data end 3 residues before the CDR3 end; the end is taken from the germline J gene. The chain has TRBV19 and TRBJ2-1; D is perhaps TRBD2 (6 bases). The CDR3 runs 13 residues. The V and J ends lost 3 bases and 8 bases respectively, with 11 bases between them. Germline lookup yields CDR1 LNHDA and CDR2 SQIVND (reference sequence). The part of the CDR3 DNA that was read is TGTGCCAGTAGTATGGGCGGGATGGATGAG. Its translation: CASSMGGMDE. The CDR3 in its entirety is CASSMGGMDEQFF. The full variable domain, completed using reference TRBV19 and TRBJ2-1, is DGGITQSPKYLFRKEGQNVTLSCEQNLNHDAMYWYRQDPGQGLRLIYYSQIVNDFQKGDIAEGYSVSREKKESFPLTVTSAQKNPTAFYLCASSMGGMDEQFFGPGTRLTVL.

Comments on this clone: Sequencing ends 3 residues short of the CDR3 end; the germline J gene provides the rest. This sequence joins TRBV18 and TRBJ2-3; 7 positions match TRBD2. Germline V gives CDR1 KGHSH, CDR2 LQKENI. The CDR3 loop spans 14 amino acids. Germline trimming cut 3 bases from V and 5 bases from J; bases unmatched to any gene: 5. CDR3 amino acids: CASSPWREIDTQYF. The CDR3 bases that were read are TGTGCCAGCTCACCGTGGCGGGAGATAGATACG.

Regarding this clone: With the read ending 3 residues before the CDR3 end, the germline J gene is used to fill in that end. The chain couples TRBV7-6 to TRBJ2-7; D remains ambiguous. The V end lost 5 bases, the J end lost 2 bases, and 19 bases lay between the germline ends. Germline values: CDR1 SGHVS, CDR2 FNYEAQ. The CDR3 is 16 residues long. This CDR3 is CASSPPATENTYEQYF. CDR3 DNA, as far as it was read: TGTGCCAGCAGCCCGCCGGCCACAGAAAACACCTACGAG.

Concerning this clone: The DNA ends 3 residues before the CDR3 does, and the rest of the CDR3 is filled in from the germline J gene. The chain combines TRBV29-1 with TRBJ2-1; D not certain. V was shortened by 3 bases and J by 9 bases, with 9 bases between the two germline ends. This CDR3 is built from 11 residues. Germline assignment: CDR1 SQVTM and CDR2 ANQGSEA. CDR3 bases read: TGCAGCGTTGACCACAATACTGAG. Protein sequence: CSVDHNTE. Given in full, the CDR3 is CSVDHNTEQFF.

The CDR3 sequence is CSARNSTRLIGNEQFF. The sequenced part of the CDR3 DNA is TGCAGTGCTCGCAACTCCACTAGATTAATAGGCAATGAG. The chain recombines TRBV20-1 with TRBJ2-1, with D tentatively TRBD2 (5 bases). The read gets to within 3 residues of the CDR3 end, and the germline J gene fills in the rest. V was pared by 5 bases and J by 6 bases, with 23 bases between. CDR1 is DFQATT, CDR2 SNEGSKA, per germline (reference sequence). This CDR3 region has 16 residues.

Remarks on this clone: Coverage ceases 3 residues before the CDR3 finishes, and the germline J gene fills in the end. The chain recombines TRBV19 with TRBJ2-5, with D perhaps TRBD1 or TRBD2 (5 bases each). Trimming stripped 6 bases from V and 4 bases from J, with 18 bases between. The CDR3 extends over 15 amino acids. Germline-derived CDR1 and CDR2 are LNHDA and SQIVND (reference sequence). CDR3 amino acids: CASREAEWGRETQYF. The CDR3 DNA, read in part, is TGTGCCAGTAGGGAGGCGGAATGGGGCCGAGAGACC.